The TCR beta chain under discussion was sequenced for a study of control samples from healthy donors and cancer patients. Generated by immunoSEQ multiplex PCR, the TCRdb table keeps only in-frame clones and is missing some. This table holds 85,000 to 100,000 clones, more than 75% found once. J was trimmed by 0 bases and V by 0 bases; bases with no gene match: 10. Germline V CDR1 and CDR2: SGHKS, YYEKEE (reference sequence). This CDR3 comprises 20 residues. This sequence originates from a man between 60 and 70 years old in good health. The sample consisted of blood. The chain employs TRBV5-5 and TRBJ2-6; 9 bases fit TRBD1. The CDR3 bases are TGTGCCAGCAGCTTGGGACAGGGGGGCGGTATGTACTCTGGGGCCAACGTCCTGACTTTC. This encodes CASSLGQGGGMYSGANVLTF.